A selection of T cell receptor beta chains follows, all from one sample in a study of siplizumab effects on memory and regulatory T cells. The method was immunoSEQ multiplex PCR; TCRdb's version includes in-frame clones alone and lacks a portion of them. Among about 10,000 clones listed, 40% were seen once. For these TCRs, the target antigens are not known. The sample was CFSE-low (dividing) CD4+ T cells sorted from an allogeneic mixed lymphocyte reaction. All receptors come from a human donor in good health; the cells came from an allogeneic mixed lymphocyte reaction. Each CDR3 is given with its conserved first and last residue. Each record gives: CDR3 protein, CDR3 DNA, V gene, D gene, J gene, clone size. A D gene is named only where the DNA matches it firmly. Size tells how often a clone was seen (once, few, many) or the class of an expanded clone, and some rows leave it out.

CDR3: CASTLLRSPNEQYF; DNA: TGTGCCAGCACCCTACTAAGATCCCCAAACGAGCAGTACTTC; V: TRBV6-1; D: NA; J: TRBJ2-7; size: medium-sized
CDR3: CASSLVRRYETQYF; DNA: TGCGCCAGCAGCTTGGTTCGGCGTTACGAGACCCAGTACTTC; V: TRBV5-1; D: NA; J: TRBJ2-5; size: NA
CDR3: CASSPPGTKRFNNEQFF; DNA: TGTGCCAGCAGTCCGCCGGGGACGAAGCGGTTCAACAATGAGCAGTTCTTC; V: TRBV28; D: NA; J: TRBJ2-1; size: few
CDR3: CASTWSMENTIYF; DNA: TGTGCCAGCACGTGGAGTATGGAAAACACCATATATTTT; V: TRBV28; D: NA; J: TRBJ1-3; size: once
CDR3: CASSVWGTAGVDEQYF; DNA: TGTGCCAGCAGCGTTTGGGGGACAGCAGGCGTAGACGAGCAGTACTTC; V: TRBV9; D: TRBD1; J: TRBJ2-7; size: few
CDR3: CASSELGETQYF; DNA: TGTGCCAGCAGTGAGCTGGGGGAGACCCAGTACTTC; V: TRBV6-1; D: NA; J: TRBJ2-5; size: NA
CDR3: CASGQGAGGIYEQYF; DNA: TGTGCCAGCGGGCAGGGGGCGGGAGGGATCTACGAGCAGTACTTC; V: TRBV19; D: NA; J: TRBJ2-7; size: NA
CDR3: CASSYSAWYEQYF; DNA: TGTGCCAGCAGTTACTCAGCCTGGTACGAGCAGTACTTC; V: TRBV6-6; D: NA; J: TRBJ2-7; size: NA
CDR3: CASRLRGRARDGYTF; DNA: TGTGCCAGCAGGTTGCGAGGTCGGGCTCGCGATGGCTACACCTTC; V: TRBV5-6; D: NA; J: TRBJ1-2; size: NA
CDR3: CASSKRTENQETQYF; DNA: TGTGCCAGCAGCAAGCGGACAGAGAACCAAGAGACCCAGTACTTC; V: TRBV21-1; D: NA; J: TRBJ2-5; size: NA
CDR3: CSVAPTGAETQYF; DNA: TGCAGCGTTGCCCCGACAGGGGCTGAGACCCAGTACTTC; V: TRBV29-1; D: TRBD1; J: TRBJ2-5; size: medium-sized
CDR3: CASSSGGSRSYNEQFF; DNA: TGTGCCAGCAGCTCAGGAGGGAGTCGCTCCTACAATGAGCAGTTCTTC; V: TRBV5-4; D: NA; J: TRBJ2-1; size: medium-sized
CDR3: CASNQGAPGEQYF; DNA: TGTGCCAGCAATCAGGGGGCGCCCGGGGAGCAGTACTTC; V: TRBV6-1; D: TRBD1; J: TRBJ2-7; size: NA
CDR3: CASSLRTYGYTF; DNA: TGTGCCAGCAGCCTCCGGACCTATGGCTACACCTTC; V: TRBV7-6; D: NA; J: TRBJ1-2; size: NA
CDR3: CSVVVLAGVSYNEQFF; DNA: TGCAGCGTGGTGGTGCTAGCGGGAGTTTCGTACAATGAGCAGTTCTTC; V: TRBV29-1; D: TRBD2; J: TRBJ2-1; size: NA
CDR3: CASRRQATSYEQYF; DNA: TGTGCCAGCAGAAGACAGGCGACCTCCTACGAGCAGTACTTC; V: TRBV28; D: NA; J: TRBJ2-7; size: NA
CDR3: CASTRDRTYAEAFF; DNA: TGTGCCAGCACCCGGGACAGGACGTACGCTGAAGCTTTCTTT; V: TRBV2; D: TRBD1; J: TRBJ1-1; size: NA
CDR3: CASSTSRQGGSYEQYF; DNA: TGTGCCAGCAGTACGAGCCGACAGGGAGGGTCCTACGAGCAGTACTTC; V: TRBV6-6; D: NA; J: TRBJ2-7; size: medium-sized
CDR3: CASPPDRVIGYTF; DNA: TGTGCCAGCCCCCCGGACAGGGTTATTGGCTACACCTTC; V: TRBV2; D: TRBD1; J: TRBJ1-2; size: medium-sized
CDR3: CAISEFGTLNTGELFF; DNA: TGTGCCATCAGTGAGTTTGGGACGCTGAACACCGGGGAGCTGTTTTTT; V: TRBV10-3; D: NA; J: TRBJ2-2; size: medium-sized
CDR3: CASSVQGDTGELFF; DNA: TGTGCCAGTAGTGTACAGGGTGACACCGGGGAGCTGTTTTTT; V: TRBV19; D: NA; J: TRBJ2-2; size: NA
CDR3: CASSQDRETRGQPQHF; DNA: TGTGCCAGCAGCCAAGATCGGGAGACAAGGGGTCAGCCCCAGCATTTT; V: TRBV4-2; D: NA; J: TRBJ1-5; size: medium-sized
CDR3: CASRQSFGAGETQYF; DNA: TGTGCCAGCAGGCAATCGTTCGGGGCAGGCGAGACCCAGTACTTC; V: TRBV5-8; D: NA; J: TRBJ2-5; size: few
CDR3: CASSQGLGLEQYF; DNA: TGCGCCAGCAGTCAAGGGCTGGGCCTCGAGCAGTACTTC; V: TRBV23-1; D: NA; J: TRBJ2-7; size: NA
CDR3: CASSSGAGNNQPQHF; DNA: TGTGCCAGCAGCTCGGGGGCCGGGAACAATCAGCCCCAGCATTTT; V: TRBV7-2; D: NA; J: TRBJ1-5; size: NA
CDR3: CASSQNLAGGLTGELFF; DNA: TGTGCCAGCAGCCAAAATCTAGCGGGAGGGCTCACCGGGGAGCTGTTTTTT; V: TRBV4-2; D: TRBD2; J: TRBJ2-2; size: few
CDR3: CASSVGGENSPLHF; DNA: TGTGCCAGCAGCGTGGGAGGGGAAAATTCACCCCTCCACTTT; V: TRBV9; D: NA; J: TRBJ1-6; size: NA
CDR3: CASSPQRGPNEQFF; DNA: TGTGCCAGCAGCCCACAAAGGGGCCCCAATGAGCAGTTCTTC; V: TRBV7-9; D: NA; J: TRBJ2-1; size: NA
CDR3: CASKIWEHGNTEAFF; DNA: TGTGCCAGCAAAATCTGGGAGCATGGGAACACTGAAGCTTTCTTT; V: TRBV6-1; D: NA; J: TRBJ1-1; size: few
CDR3: CASSLVGRTDTQYF; DNA: TGTGCCAGCAGCTTGGTAGGTCGCACAGATACGCAGTATTTT; V: TRBV5-4; D: NA; J: TRBJ2-3; size: NA
CDR3: CSVRSGVEQFF; DNA: TGCAGCGTCCGTAGCGGGGTTGAGCAGTTCTTC; V: TRBV29-1; D: TRBD2; J: TRBJ2-1; size: NA
CDR3: CAISDGRAGETQYF; DNA: TGTGCCATCAGTGACGGGAGGGCCGGGGAGACCCAGTACTTC; V: TRBV10-3; D: TRBD2; J: TRBJ2-5; size: NA
CDR3: CASSYRRESPLHF; DNA: TGTGCCAGCAGTTACCGGAGGGAATCACCCCTCCACTTT; V: TRBV6-5; D: NA; J: TRBJ1-6; size: few
CDR3: CASTKTGLISYEQYF; DNA: TGTGCCAGCACCAAGACGGGACTGATTTCCTACGAGCAGTACTTC; V: TRBV6-5; D: NA; J: TRBJ2-7; size: NA
CDR3: CASSSAGTSLSQGDF; DNA: TGTGCCAGCAGCTCCGCGGGGACTAGTCTCTCCCAGGGGGACTTC; V: TRBV7-3; D: NA; J: TRBJ2-7; size: NA
CDR3: CASSFLSGGELFF; DNA: TGTGCCAGCAGCTTCCTGTCCGGGGGGGAGCTGTTTTTT; V: TRBV11-3; D: NA; J: TRBJ2-2; size: NA
CDR3: CASSPRLAGAETQYF; DNA: TGCGCCAGCAGCCCCCGACTAGCGGGAGCGGAGACCCAGTACTTC; V: TRBV4-1; D: TRBD2; J: TRBJ2-5; size: medium-sized
CDR3: CASSSQTGSYEQYF; DNA: TGTGCCAGCAGCTCGCAGACAGGATCCTACGAGCAGTACTTC; V: TRBV7-8; D: NA; J: TRBJ2-7; size: NA
CDR3: CAWNPGQGILYEQYF; DNA: TGTGCCTGGAACCCCGGACAGGGCATACTCTACGAGCAGTACTTC; V: TRBV30; D: TRBD1; J: TRBJ2-7; size: few
CDR3: CASSLILGTETQYF; DNA: TGCGCCAGCAGCTTGATTCTAGGGACAGAGACCCAGTACTTC; V: TRBV5-1; D: NA; J: TRBJ2-5; size: medium-sized
CDR3: CASSRTGNTEAFF; DNA: TGTGCCAGCAGCAGGACGGGGAACACTGAAGCTTTCTTT; V: TRBV5-8; D: NA; J: TRBJ1-1; size: NA
CDR3: CASSRSAGGNEQFF; DNA: TGTGCCAGCAGTCGTTCAGCGGGAGGCAATGAGCAGTTCTTC; V: TRBV2; D: TRBD2; J: TRBJ2-1; size: NA
CDR3: CSVWTVETQYF; DNA: TGCAGCGTTTGGACAGTTGAGACCCAGTACTTC; V: TRBV29-1; D: NA; J: TRBJ2-5; size: few
CDR3: CASSLETGGTRPPLHF; DNA: TGTGCCAGCAGCTTGGAAACAGGGGGAACTCGGCCACCCCTCCACTTT; V: TRBV5-6; D: TRBD1; J: TRBJ1-6; size: NA
CDR3: CASSEDSVGEQYF; DNA: TGTGCCAGCAGCGAGGACAGCGTAGGCGAGCAGTACTTC; V: TRBV5-4; D: NA; J: TRBJ2-7; size: NA
CDR3: CASSERQGRAGNTIYF; DNA: TGTGCCAGCAGTGAACGGCAGGGGAGAGCTGGAAACACCATATATTTT; V: TRBV6-1; D: NA; J: TRBJ1-3; size: NA
CDR3: CASSIPGRGSSYEQYF; DNA: TGTGCCAGTAGTATCCCCGGCAGAGGGAGCTCCTACGAGCAGTACTTC; V: TRBV19; D: NA; J: TRBJ2-7; size: medium-sized
CDR3: CASRPTANYGYTF; DNA: TGTGCCAGCCGCCCGACGGCGAACTATGGCTACACCTTC; V: TRBV6-5; D: NA; J: TRBJ1-2; size: NA
CDR3: CSVGWRLVLADTQYF; DNA: TGCAGCGTTGGATGGAGACTAGTGTTAGCAGATACGCAGTATTTT; V: TRBV29-1; D: NA; J: TRBJ2-3; size: NA
CDR3: CASRRGFTAQETEAFF; DNA: TGTGCCAGTAGGAGGGGATTCACAGCACAAGAAACTGAAGCTTTCTTT; V: TRBV19; D: NA; J: TRBJ1-1; size: NA
CDR3: CASGPPGPSGPNEQFF; DNA: TGTGCCAGCGGGCCCCCGGGGCCTTCAGGCCCCAATGAGCAGTTCTTC; V: TRBV6-6; D: NA; J: TRBJ2-1; size: NA
CDR3: CASSPGQVYGYTF; DNA: TGCGCCAGCAGCCCAGGACAGGTCTATGGCTACACCTTC; V: TRBV5-1; D: TRBD1; J: TRBJ1-2; size: large